This TCR beta chain stems from a study of cytomegalovirus exposure and HLA in healthy donors. Points from the study as a whole: Differences between HLA loci emerged in a later analysis of TCR association rates, with DRB1 most and HLA-C fewest.

This clone was observed a single time. Its target is not known. The PCR contained 60 Vbeta and 13 Jbeta primers. The method was immunoSEQ multiplex PCR; TCRdb's version includes in-frame clones alone and lacks a portion of them. The sample consists of over 200,000 clones, about three quarters of them appearing once. The clonotype comes from a woman aged 55-70 years in good health and CMV-seropositive. Input material: PBMCs.

The CDR3 coding sequence is TGCGCCAGCAGCTTGATGGGACTAGCGGGGGGCAATGAGCAGTTCTTC. Translation: CASSLMGLAGGNEQFF. V is TRBV5-1 and J is TRBJ2-1, with TRBD2 matching over 15 bases. Germline assignment: CDR1 SGHRS and CDR2 YFSETQ. Losses at the gene ends were 1 base for V and 6 bases for J; bases not matched to a gene: 2. CDR3 length equals 16 residues.